This T cell receptor beta chain was profiled in a study of CD8 T cells in Susac syndrome. The sequenced target, TCR beta, came from blood CD8+ and CD4+ T cells. Treatment-naive patients with stable or active relapsing-remitting disease served as multiple sclerosis controls. The authors negatively isolated CD8+ and CD4+ T cells and FACS-enriched TEMRA cells. V lost 4 bases and J lost 5, with 11 bases in between. Germline CDR1 is SGHAT and CDR2 is FQNNGV. The CDR3 sequence is 13 residues long. Random hexamers were used to reverse transcribe roughly 0.45 to 1 ug of RNA. An immunoSEQ multiplex PCR generated amplified TCR beta CDR3 products spanning 54 Vbeta and 13 Jbeta. In TCRdb, the immunoSEQ multiplex PCR reads were re-called with MiXCR into one record per CDR3 protein. This table has roughly 400,000 distinct CDR3 sequences, more than 80% appearing once.

The source of this sequence is a human donor with multiple sclerosis. The chain recombines TRBV11-2 with TRBJ2-5; D might be TRBD2 (5 bases). The sample was CD8+ T cells from PBMCs. CDR3 sequence: CASSSLALETQYF. CDR3 DNA: TGTGCCAGCAGCTCGCTAGCCCTTGAGACCCAGTACTTC.